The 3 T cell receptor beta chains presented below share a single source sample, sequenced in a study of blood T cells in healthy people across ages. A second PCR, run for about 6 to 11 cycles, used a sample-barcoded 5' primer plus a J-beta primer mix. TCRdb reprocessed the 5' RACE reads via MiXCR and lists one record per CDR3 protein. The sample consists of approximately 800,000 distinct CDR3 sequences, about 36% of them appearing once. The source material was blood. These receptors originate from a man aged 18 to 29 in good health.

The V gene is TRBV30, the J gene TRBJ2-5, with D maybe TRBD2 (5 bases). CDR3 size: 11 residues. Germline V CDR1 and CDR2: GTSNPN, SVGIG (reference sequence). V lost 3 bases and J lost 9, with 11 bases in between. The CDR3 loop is CAWRDAGAQYF. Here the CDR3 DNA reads TGTGCCTGGAGGGACGCCGGGGCCCAGTACTTC.

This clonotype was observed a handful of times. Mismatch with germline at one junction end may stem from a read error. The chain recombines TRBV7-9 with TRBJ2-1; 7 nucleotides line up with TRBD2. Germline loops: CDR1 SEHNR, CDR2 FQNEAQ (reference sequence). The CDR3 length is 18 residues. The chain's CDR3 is CASSLFDYGGRSCNEQFF. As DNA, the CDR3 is TGTGCCAGCAGCTTATTTGACTACGGGGGGAGGTCCTGCAATGAGCAGTTCTTC.

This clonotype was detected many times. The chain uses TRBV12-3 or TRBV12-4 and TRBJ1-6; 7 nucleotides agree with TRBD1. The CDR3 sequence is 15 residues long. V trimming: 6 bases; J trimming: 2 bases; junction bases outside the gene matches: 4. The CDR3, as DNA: TGTGCCAGCAGCCTTACAGGGGCCTATAATTCACCCCTCCACTTT. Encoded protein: CASSLTGAYNSPLHF.